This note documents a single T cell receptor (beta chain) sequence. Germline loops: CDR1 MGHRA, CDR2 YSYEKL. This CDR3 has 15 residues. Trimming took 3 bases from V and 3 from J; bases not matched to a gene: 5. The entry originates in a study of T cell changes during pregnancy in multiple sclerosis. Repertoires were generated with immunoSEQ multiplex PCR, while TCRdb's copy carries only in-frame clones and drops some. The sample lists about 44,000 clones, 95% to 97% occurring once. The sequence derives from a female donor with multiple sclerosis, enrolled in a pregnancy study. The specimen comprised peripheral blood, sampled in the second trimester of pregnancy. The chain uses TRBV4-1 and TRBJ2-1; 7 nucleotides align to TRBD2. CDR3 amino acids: CASSQGGGSYNEQFF. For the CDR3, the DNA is TGCGCCAGCAGCCAGGGGGGGGGAAGCTACAATGAGCAGTTCTTC.